These T cell receptor beta chains were read from a single sample in a study of CD8 T cells in ankylosing spondylitis. From the 5' RACE reads, TCRdb called clonotypes with MiXCR, one entry per CDR3 protein. The table has roughly 140,000 distinct CDR3 sequences, approximately 48% seen once. The sequencing sample was made of synovial fluid, either unsorted or a sorted T cell fraction (not recorded which). The receptors stem from a male donor with ankylosing spondylitis. The CDR3 runs from the conserved cysteine through the conserved F or W. The order of the fields is D gene, V gene, clone size, J gene, CDR3 protein, CDR3 DNA. The D gene is left open where the match is weak. The size entry is marked missing in some rows and otherwise reads once, few, many or a size class.

d_gene: TRBD2
v_gene: TRBV6-5
abundance: NA
j_gene: TRBJ2-1
CDR3aa: CASDTSGTYNEQFF
CDR3nt: TGTGCCAGCGATACTAGCGGTACCTACAATGAGCAGTTCTTC

d_gene: NA
v_gene: TRBV10-3
abundance: NA
j_gene: TRBJ2-5
CDR3aa: CAIGPGHQFYQETQYF
CDR3nt: TGTGCCATTGGCCCGGGACACCAATTTTACCAAGAGACCCAGTACTTC

d_gene: NA
v_gene: TRBV6-2/TRBV6-3
abundance: few
j_gene: TRBJ1-6
CDR3aa: CASSYGTILHF
CDR3nt: TGTGCCAGCAGTTACGGCACCATTCTCCACTTT

d_gene: TRBD2
v_gene: TRBV29-1
abundance: NA
j_gene: TRBJ2-5
CDR3aa: CSVEDTGGSPQETQYF
CDR3nt: TGCAGCGTTGAAGATACGGGGGGGAGCCCTCAAGAGACCCAGTACTTC

d_gene: NA
v_gene: TRBV27
abundance: few
j_gene: TRBJ1-5
CDR3aa: CASSRGAGSNQPQHF
CDR3nt: TGTGCCAGCAGTCGGGGTGCGGGGAGCAATCAGCCCCAGCATTTT

d_gene: NA
v_gene: TRBV12-3/TRBV12-4
abundance: few
j_gene: TRBJ1-5
CDR3aa: CASSSQVDQPQHF
CDR3nt: TGTGCCAGCAGTTCGCAGGTGGACCAGCCCCAGCATTTT

d_gene: NA
v_gene: TRBV4-3
abundance: NA
j_gene: TRBJ2-2
CDR3aa: CASSQAPHPAANTGELFF
CDR3nt: TGCGCCAGCAGCCAAGCCCCCCATCCCGCCGCGAACACCGGGGAGCTGTTTTTT

d_gene: TRBD2
v_gene: TRBV7-2
abundance: few
j_gene: TRBJ2-5
CDR3aa: CASSHGTRKETQYF
CDR3nt: TGTGCCAGCAGCCACGGGACTAGAAAAGAGACCCAGTACTTC

d_gene: NA
v_gene: TRBV4-1
abundance: NA
j_gene: TRBJ1-5
CDR3aa: CASSQDPGISQPQHF
CDR3nt: TGCGCCAGCAGCCAAGACCCCGGGATCTCCCAGCCCCAGCATTTT

d_gene: NA
v_gene: TRBV10-3
abundance: NA
j_gene: TRBJ2-1
CDR3aa: CAISEGSGTYNEQFF
CDR3nt: TGTGCCATCAGTGAGGGATCCGGAACTTACAATGAGCAGTTCTTC

d_gene: TRBD2
v_gene: TRBV4-2
abundance: NA
j_gene: TRBJ2-2
CDR3aa: CASTGLAMPGELFF
CDR3nt: TGTGCCAGCACCGGACTAGCGATGCCCGGGGAGCTGTTTTTT

d_gene: TRBD1
v_gene: TRBV7-6
abundance: few
j_gene: TRBJ2-7
CDR3aa: CASSPTWDRFYEQYF
CDR3nt: TGTGCCAGCAGCCCCACCTGGGACAGATTCTACGAGCAGTACTTC

d_gene: NA
v_gene: TRBV12-3/TRBV12-4
abundance: NA
j_gene: TRBJ1-4
CDR3aa: CASSSYRDHEKLFF
CDR3nt: TGTGCCAGCAGTTCTTACCGGGACCATGAAAAACTGTTTTTT

d_gene: NA
v_gene: TRBV4-3
abundance: NA
j_gene: TRBJ2-7
CDR3aa: CASSQDLILQASYEQYF
CDR3nt: TGCGCCAGCAGCCAAGATCTAATCCTGCAGGCCTCCTACGAGCAGTACTTC

d_gene: TRBD2
v_gene: TRBV7-3
abundance: many
j_gene: TRBJ2-1
CDR3aa: CASSSSSGPYNEQFF
CDR3nt: TGTGCCAGCAGCTCATCTAGCGGGCCTTACAATGAGCAGTTCTTC

d_gene: TRBD2
v_gene: TRBV7-3
abundance: many
j_gene: TRBJ2-1
CDR3aa: CASSPTGGGTYEQFF
CDR3nt: TGTGCCAGCAGCCCGACGGGCGGGGGGACGTATGAGCAGTTCTTC